This record concerns one T cell receptor (beta chain) sequence. As yet, its antigen is unknown. The data were taken from a study of radiation and T cells in renal cell carcinoma. Overall study results and limits: From baseline, blood top tumor clonotypes peaked at 2 weeks post-radiation.

The CDR3 runs 14 residues. CDR1 MNHNS and CDR2 SASEGT come from the germline V gene. Trimming removed 6 bases from V and 10 bases from J, with 16 bases in between. The table came from immunoSEQ multiplex PCR; TCRdb's copy has only in-frame clones and leaves some out. The data contain 120,000 to 150,000 clones, 75% to 90% of them seen just once; the ten biggest clones take up over 15%. Regarding time point: blood 4 weeks post-SBRT, at nephrectomy. Treatment defined: 15 Gy SBRT to primary tumor, nephrectomy 4 weeks later. Nephrectomy followed 15 Gy stereotactic body radiation by 4 weeks. Serial blood draws occurred at baseline and 2 and 4 weeks post-SBRT. The patient's renal cell carcinoma had clear cell pathology.

The source was blood, collected from a patient whose treatment included radiotherapy and nephrectomy. The rearrangement uses TRBV6-1 and TRBJ1-6; no clear D. The source of this sequence is a woman aged 45-60 years with renal cell carcinoma. CDR3 in amino acids: CASSYDGPESPLHF. In DNA, the CDR3 is TGTGCCAGCAGCTACGACGGCCCCGAATCACCCCTCCACTTT.